This T cell receptor (beta chain) was sequenced for a study of cytomegalovirus exposure and HLA in healthy donors. Each donor was nominally healthy when sampled (though unrecorded immune exposures were likely). This CDR3 is 14 amino acids long. V shed 6 bases and J shed 0 bases, with 11 bases lying between them. CDR1 and CDR2 from the germline V gene are SGHRS and YFSETQ. In its sample, this clone was seen a few times. Its specificity is not known. It was with 60 Vbeta and 13 Jbeta primers that the PCR ran. Profiling relied on immunoSEQ multiplex PCR, and the TCRdb table lists in-frame clones only, not all of them. The table shows some 120,000 clones, with roughly four fifths occurring only once. Findings and caveats of the study: The study put 150 or so TCR beta chains on its list as cytomegalovirus-associated. TRBV6-2, TRBV6-3 and some other V segments were unresolvable in 87-base-pair reads. Later analysis placed DRB1 highest and HLA-C lowest in TCR association rates, which differed by HLA locus.

The chain links TRBV5-1 to TRBJ2-3; D gene uncertain. This TCR came from a woman aged 40-49 years in good health and CMV-seronegative. What was sequenced was PBMCs. Here the CDR3 reads CASNRGGSTDTQYF. CDR3 bases: TGCGCCAGCAATAGAGGCGGTAGCACAGATACGCAGTATTTT.